The 2 T cell receptor beta chains below come from one sample, sequenced in a study of CD8 T cells in ankylosing spondylitis. Notes on the study in general: Made up of about eight highly homologous variants, a TCR beta motif appeared characteristic of ankylosing spondylitis blood.

Antigen specificity for these receptors is unknown. MiXCR was run by TCRdb on the 5' RACE reads, yielding one entry per CDR3 protein. The sample contains about 220,000 distinct CDR3 sequences, around 6.6% of which appear only once. Material: blood, either unsorted or a sorted T cell fraction (not recorded which). The receptors shown here come from a male donor with ankylosing spondylitis.

This clonotype showed up many times. The rearrangement links TRBV2 to TRBJ1-4; TRBD1 matches 7 bases. With 6 bases clipped from V and 7 bases from J, the junction kept 8 bases outside the gene matches. There are 14 residues in the CDR3. Germline V lookup: CDR1 SNHLY, CDR2 FYNNEI. In nucleotides, the CDR3 is TGTGCCAGCAGGAGGGGGGACAGACTTGAAAAACTGTTTTTT. Its protein product is CASRRGDRLEKLFF.

The chain joins TRBV11-2 to TRBJ2-3; TRBD2 matches 10 bases. Trimming removed 4 bases from V and 2 bases from J; junction bases left unmatched: 12. Germline V lookup: CDR1 SGHAT, CDR2 FQNNGV. The CDR3 runs to 18 residues. For the CDR3, the DNA is TGTGCCAGCAGCTCCCCCGGGGTACTAGCGGGACCCACAGATACGCAGTATTTT. It specifies CASSSPGVLAGPTDTQYF.